The clone carrying this T cell receptor (beta chain) was seen only a few times. Its antigen is still unknown. This record belongs to a study of T cells after yellow fever vaccination. Synthesis of TCR cDNA relied on 5'RACE template switching, which attached a universal primer site and UMIs. TCRdb itself ran the 5' RACE reads through MiXCR, one entry per CDR3 protein. The data show 200,000 to 300,000 distinct CDR3 sequences, with 10% to 15% seen just once and 0.4% to 0.65% held by the top ten. Study results and caveats: Contamination by abundant bulk-population clonotypes could be present in FACS-sorted repertoires. Reappearing after the booster were most of the clones from primary vaccination (around 95% CD4, approximately 85% CD8).

Trimming cost V 6 bases and J 6 bases, with 13 bases left between them. There are 13 residues in the CDR3. Germline V gives CDR1 SGHNT, CDR2 YENEEA. J is TRBJ2-3 and V is TRBV11-3; D is perhaps TRBD2 (6 bases). The origin of this receptor is a man aged 30 to 39 who received the YFV17D yellow fever vaccine. Source: CD4+ T cells sorted from PBMCs, taken 45 days after the yellow fever booster vaccination. CDR3 sequence: CASSRTGVDTQYF. DNA of the CDR3: TGTGCCAGCAGTAGAACGGGAGTGGATACGCAGTATTTT.